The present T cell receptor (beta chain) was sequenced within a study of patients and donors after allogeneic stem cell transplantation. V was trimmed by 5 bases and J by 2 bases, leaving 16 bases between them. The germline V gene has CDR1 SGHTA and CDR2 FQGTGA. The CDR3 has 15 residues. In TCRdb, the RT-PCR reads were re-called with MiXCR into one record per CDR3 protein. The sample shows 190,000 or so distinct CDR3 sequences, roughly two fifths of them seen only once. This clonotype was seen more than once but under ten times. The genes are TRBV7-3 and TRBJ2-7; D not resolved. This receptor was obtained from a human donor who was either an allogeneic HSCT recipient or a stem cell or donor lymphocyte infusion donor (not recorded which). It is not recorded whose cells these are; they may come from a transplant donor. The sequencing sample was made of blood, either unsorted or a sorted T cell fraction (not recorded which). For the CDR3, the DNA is TGTGCCAGCAGCCTTAGGAGTTCCTACACCTACGAGCAGTACTTC. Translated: CASSLRSSYTYEQYF. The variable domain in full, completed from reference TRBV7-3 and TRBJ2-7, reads GAGVSQTPSNKVTEKGKYVELRCDPISGHTALYWYRQSLGQGPEFLIYFQGTGAADDSGLPNDRFFAVRPEGSVSTLKIQRTERGDSAVYLCASSLRSSYTYEQYFGPGTRLTVT.